This TCR beta chain stems from a study of vaccination effects on CD4 cells after COVID-19. With regard to this clone: Its antigen is not known.

Within the ViraFEST assay, antigen-specific CD4+ T cells underwent expansion with viral peptide pools prior to sequencing. Culturing for about 10 days preceded CD4+ T cell isolation. Participants got two doses of BNT162b2 or mRNA-1273 vaccine. The table came from immunoSEQ multiplex PCR; TCRdb's copy has only in-frame clones and leaves some out. The sample holds some 30,000 clones, 60% to 80% seen once. Germline V lookup: CDR1 KGHSH, CDR2 LQKENI. V was clipped by 5 bases and J by 1 base; unmatched bases: 8. The CDR3 is 15 residues long. The gene calls are TRBV18 and TRBJ2-7; 7 nucleotides align to TRBD1. The input for sequencing was CD4+ T cells from PBMCs cultured with HCoV-229E spike peptides, taken after COVID-19 vaccination. The TCR originated in a human donor who received a COVID-19 vaccine. The CDR3 DNA is TGTGCCAGCTCATTACCGGGACAGAAATCCTACGAGCAGTACTTC. Amino acid sequence: CASSLPGQKSYEQYF.